Listed below are T cell receptor beta chains from one sample, sequenced in a study of beta chain features in type 1 diabetes. Method: immunoSEQ multiplex PCR; TCRdb's copy keeps in-frame clones and lacks some. This table holds 600,000 or so clones, about an eighth found once. The source material was naive CD4+ T cells from blood. These receptors all stem from a man aged 18 to 35 with type 1 diabetes. Both conserved end residues are part of each CDR3. Fields, in order: clone size, CDR3 length, V gene, J gene, D gene, CDR3 protein, CDR3 DNA. D genes are given only for firm matches. Only some rows state a clone size, as once, few, many or a class for expanded clones.

few,12,TRBV10-3,TRBJ2-7,NA,CAISEGSYEQYF,TGTGCCATCAGTGAGGGCTCCTACGAGCAGTACTTC
few,12,TRBV9,TRBJ1-1,NA,CASMQGHQEAFF,TGTGCCAGCATGCAAGGACATCAAGAAGCTTTCTTT
few,15,TRBV29-1,TRBJ2-7,TRBD1,CSVLVPGQGTYEQYF,TGCAGCGTTCTCGTCCCGGGACAGGGAACCTACGAGCAGTACTTC
few,13,TRBV30,TRBJ1-6,NA,CAWGGGPRSPLHF,TGTGCCTGGGGGGGCGGACCCCGGTCACCCCTCCACTTT
few,13,TRBV7-2,TRBJ2-6,NA,CASSLTGANVLTF,TGTGCCAGCAGCTTAACTGGGGCCAACGTCCTGACTTTC
NA,12,TRBV28,TRBJ1-2,NA,CASSFGQRGYTF,TGTGCCAGCAGTTTTGGTCAGAGGGGCTACACCTTC
NA,14,TRBV5-6,TRBJ2-7,TRBD2,CASSLSGEAYEQYF,TGTGCCAGCAGCTTGAGCGGGGAAGCCTACGAGCAGTACTTC
NA,15,TRBV4-2,TRBJ1-4,TRBD1,CASSYGQATNEKLFF,TGTGCCAGCAGCTACGGACAGGCAACTAATGAAAAACTGTTTTTT
NA,17,TRBV25-1,TRBJ2-4,NA,CASSAAGSGRAKNIQYF,TGTGCCAGCAGTGCAGCAGGATCGGGGAGAGCCAAAAACATTCAGTACTTC
few,12,TRBV5-1,TRBJ1-2,NA,CASSLALRSRTF,TGCGCCAGCAGCTTGGCCCTTCGATCAAGGACCTTC
few,14,TRBV9,TRBJ2-7,TRBD1,CASSVDTGAYEQYF,TGTGCCAGCAGCGTAGACACAGGGGCCTACGAGCAGTACTTC
few,14,TRBV7-2,TRBJ1-1,NA,CASSLSGLNTEAFF,TGTGCCAGCAGCTTATCAGGGCTGAACACTGAAGCTTTCTTT
NA,12,TRBV28,TRBJ1-2,NA,CASSSGYYGYTF,TGTGCCAGCAGTTCTGGGTACTATGGCTACACCTTC
NA,17,TRBV19,TRBJ2-7,NA,CASSINHEYQQRDEQYF,TGTGCCAGTAGTATAAATCACGAATATCAACAACGGGACGAGCAGTACTTC
few,15,TRBV7-2,TRBJ1-6,NA,CASSSGGPYNSPLHF,TGTGCCAGCAGCAGTGGGGGCCCCTATAATTCACCCCTCCACTTT
few,15,TRBV29-1,TRBJ1-2,NA,CSVLQPGVPGYGYTF,TGCAGCGTTTTGCAACCGGGGGTCCCGGGCTATGGCTACACCTTC
few,13,TRBV2,TRBJ2-2,TRBD2,CATKTSAAGELFF,TGTGCCACCAAGACTAGCGCCGCCGGGGAGCTGTTTTTT
few,15,TRBV2,TRBJ2-3,NA,CASSEALVDTDTQYF,TGTGCCAGCAGTGAAGCGTTGGTCGACACAGATACGCAGTATTTT
NA,11,TRBV6-6,TRBJ2-7,NA,CASSYSNEQYF,TGTGCCAGCAGTTACTCGAACGAGCAGTACTTC
few,16,TRBV11-2,TRBJ2-2,NA,CASSPIKSKEAGELFF,TGTGCCAGCAGCCCTATTAAGTCCAAGGAGGCCGGGGAGCTGTTTTTT
few,16,TRBV4-3,TRBJ2-2,TRBD2,CASSQLSGEYTGELFF,TGCGCCAGCAGCCAACTAAGCGGGGAATACACCGGGGAGCTGTTTTTT
few,15,TRBV27,TRBJ2-3,TRBD1,CASRPLGQGTDTQYF,TGTGCCAGCAGACCCCTTGGACAGGGCACAGATACGCAGTATTTT
NA,16,TRBV5-6,TRBJ2-7,TRBD1,CASSLGPGTGGYEQYF,TGTGCCAGCAGCTTGGGGCCCGGGACAGGGGGTTACGAGCAGTACTTC
NA,15,TRBV5-1,TRBJ2-5,TRBD2,CASSLAASGEETQYF,TGCGCCAGCAGCTTGGCCGCTAGCGGGGAAGAGACCCAGTACTTC
NA,13,TRBV7-9,TRBJ1-1,NA,CASSITVNTEAFF,TGTGCCAGCAGCATTACAGTGAACACTGAAGCTTTCTTT
few,13,TRBV6-6,TRBJ1-2,TRBD1,CASSLDRDYGYTF,TGTGCCAGCAGTCTCGACAGGGACTATGGCTACACCTTC
NA,12,TRBV6-6,TRBJ2-7,NA,CASTLPGSEQYF,TGTGCCAGCACGCTACCAGGGAGCGAGCAGTACTTC
few,13,TRBV5-6,TRBJ2-3,NA,CASSLSGLDTQYF,TGTGCCAGCAGCTTGAGTGGCTTGGATACGCAGTATTTT
few,14,TRBV9,TRBJ1-5,NA,CASSVDGGNQPQHF,TGTGCCAGCAGCGTAGATGGAGGGAATCAGCCCCAGCATTTT